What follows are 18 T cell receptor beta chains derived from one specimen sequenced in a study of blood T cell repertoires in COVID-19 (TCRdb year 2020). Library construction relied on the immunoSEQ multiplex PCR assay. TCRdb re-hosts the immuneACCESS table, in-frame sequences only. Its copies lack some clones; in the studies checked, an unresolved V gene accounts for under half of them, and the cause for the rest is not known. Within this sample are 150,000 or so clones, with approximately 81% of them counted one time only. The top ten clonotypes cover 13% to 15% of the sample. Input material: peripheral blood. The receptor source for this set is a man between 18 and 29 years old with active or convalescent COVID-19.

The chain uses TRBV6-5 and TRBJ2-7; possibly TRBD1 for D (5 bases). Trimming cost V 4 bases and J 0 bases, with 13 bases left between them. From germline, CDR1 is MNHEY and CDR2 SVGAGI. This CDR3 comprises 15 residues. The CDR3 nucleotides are TGTGCCAGCAGTTCCGGAAGGGGCGACTCCTACGAGCAGTACTTC. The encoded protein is CASSSGRGDSYEQYF.

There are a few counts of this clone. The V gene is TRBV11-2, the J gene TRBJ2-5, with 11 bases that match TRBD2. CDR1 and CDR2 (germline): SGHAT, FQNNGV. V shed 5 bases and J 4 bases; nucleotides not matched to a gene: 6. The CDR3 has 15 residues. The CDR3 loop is CASSRSGGVGETQYF. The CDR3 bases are TGTGCCAGCAGCCGTAGCGGGGGGGTCGGAGAGACCCAGTACTTC.

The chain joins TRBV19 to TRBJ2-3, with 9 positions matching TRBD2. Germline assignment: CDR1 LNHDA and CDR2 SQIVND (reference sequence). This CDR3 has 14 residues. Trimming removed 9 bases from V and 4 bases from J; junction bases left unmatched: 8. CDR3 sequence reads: CASRRGGSADTQYF. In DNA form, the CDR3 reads TGTGCCAGCCGGCGGGGGGGTTCCGCAGATACGCAGTATTTT.

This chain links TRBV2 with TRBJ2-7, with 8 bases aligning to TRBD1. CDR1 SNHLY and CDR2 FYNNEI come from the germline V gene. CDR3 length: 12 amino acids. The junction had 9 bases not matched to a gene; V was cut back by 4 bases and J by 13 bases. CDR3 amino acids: CASSGLRDRRYF. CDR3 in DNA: TGTGCCAGCAGTGGGCTCCGGGACAGGCGCTACTTC.

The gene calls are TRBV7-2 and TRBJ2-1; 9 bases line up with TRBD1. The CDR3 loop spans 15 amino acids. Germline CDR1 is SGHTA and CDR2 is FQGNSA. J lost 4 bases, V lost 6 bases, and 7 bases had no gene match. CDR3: CASSNAGTGYNEQFF. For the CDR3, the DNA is TGTGCCAGCAGTAACGCCGGGACAGGGTACAATGAGCAGTTCTTC.

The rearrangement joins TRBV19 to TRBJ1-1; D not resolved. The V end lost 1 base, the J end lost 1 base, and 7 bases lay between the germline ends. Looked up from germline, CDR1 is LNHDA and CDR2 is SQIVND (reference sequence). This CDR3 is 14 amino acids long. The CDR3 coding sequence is TGTGCCAGTAGTATAGCCAGGAAGAACACTGAAGCTTTCTTT. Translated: CASSIARKNTEAFF.

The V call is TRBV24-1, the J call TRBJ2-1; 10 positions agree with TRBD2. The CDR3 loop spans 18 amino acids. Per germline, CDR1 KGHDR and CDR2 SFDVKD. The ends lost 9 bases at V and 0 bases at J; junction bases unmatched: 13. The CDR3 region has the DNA TGTGCCACCGGAGGTAGGACTAGCGGAAGCATCTCCTACAATGAGCAGTTCTTC. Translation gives CATGGRTSGSISYNEQFF.

The CDR3 here is CATSRDLSGGREDEQFF. The CDR3 region has the DNA TGTGCCACCAGCAGAGATCTGTCAGGGGGACGGGAAGATGAGCAGTTCTTC. The chain couples TRBV15 to TRBJ2-1; 7 bases match TRBD1. J lost 8 bases, V lost 0 bases, and 13 bases had no gene match. Per the germline V gene, CDR1 is LNHNV and CDR2 is YYDKDF (reference sequence). The CDR3 is 17 residues long.

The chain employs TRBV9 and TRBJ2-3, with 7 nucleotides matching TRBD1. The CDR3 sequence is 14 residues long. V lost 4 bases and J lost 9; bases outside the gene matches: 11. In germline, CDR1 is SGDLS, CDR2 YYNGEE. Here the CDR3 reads CASSFRQGEDTQYF. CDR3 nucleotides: TGTGCCAGCAGCTTTCGACAGGGAGAGGACACGCAGTATTTT. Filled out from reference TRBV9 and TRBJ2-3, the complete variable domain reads DSGVTQTPKHLITATGQRVTLRCSPRSGDLSVYWYQQSLDQGLQFLIQYYNGEERAKGNILERFSAQQFPDLHSELNLSSLELGDSALYFCASSFRQGEDTQYFGPGTRLTVL.

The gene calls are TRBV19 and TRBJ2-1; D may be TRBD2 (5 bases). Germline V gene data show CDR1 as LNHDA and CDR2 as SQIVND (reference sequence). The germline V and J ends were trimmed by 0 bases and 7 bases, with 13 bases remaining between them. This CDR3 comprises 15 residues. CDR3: CASSIDQRPGNEQFF. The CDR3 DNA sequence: TGTGCCAGTAGTATAGATCAGAGGCCGGGGAATGAGCAGTTCTTC. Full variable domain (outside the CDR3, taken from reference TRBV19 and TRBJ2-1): DGGITQSPKYLFRKEGQNVTLSCEQNLNHDAMYWYRQDPGQGLRLIYYSQIVNDFQKGDIAEGYSVSREKKESFPLTVTSAQKNPTAFYLCASSIDQRPGNEQFFGPGTRLTVL.

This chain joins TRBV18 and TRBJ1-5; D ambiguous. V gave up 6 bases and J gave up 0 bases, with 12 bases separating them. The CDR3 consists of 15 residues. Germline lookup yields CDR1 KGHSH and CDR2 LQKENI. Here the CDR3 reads CASSLTGYSNQPQHF. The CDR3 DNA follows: TGTGCCAGCTCGCTTACCGGGTATAGCAATCAGCCCCAGCATTTT.

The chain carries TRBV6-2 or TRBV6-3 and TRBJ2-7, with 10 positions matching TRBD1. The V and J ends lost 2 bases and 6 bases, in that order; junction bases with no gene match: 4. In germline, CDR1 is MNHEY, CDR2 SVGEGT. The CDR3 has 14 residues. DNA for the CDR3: TGTGCCAGCAGTTACCGGGACAGGGGTGGCGAGCAGTACTTC. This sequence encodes CASSYRDRGGEQYF.

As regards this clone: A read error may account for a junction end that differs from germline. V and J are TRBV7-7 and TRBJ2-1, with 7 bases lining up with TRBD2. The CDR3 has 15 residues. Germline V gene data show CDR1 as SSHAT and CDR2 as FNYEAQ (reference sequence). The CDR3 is CASSSGGSSYNEQFF. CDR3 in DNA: TGTGCTAGCAGCTCGGGCGGGAGCTCCTACAATGAGCAGTTCTTC. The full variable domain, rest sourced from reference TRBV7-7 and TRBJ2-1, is GAGVSQSPRYKVTKRGQDVTLRCDPISSHATLYWYQQALGQGPEFLTYFNYEAQPDKSGLPSDRFSAERPEGSISTLTIQRTEQRDSAMYRCASSSGGSSYNEQFFGPGTRLTVL.

The CDR3 DNA follows: TGTGCCAGTAGTCAGCGGGGGTCGAGAGAGACCCAGTACTTC. Translated, it gives CASSQRGSRETQYF. V usage is TRBV19 and J usage is TRBJ2-5; TRBD2 matches at 8 bases. Trimming took 5 bases from V and 4 from J; bases not matched to a gene: 6. The CDR3 consists of 14 residues. CDR1 is LNHDA, CDR2 SQIVND, per germline (reference sequence). The complete variable domain, with remaining parts taken from reference TRBV19 and TRBJ2-5, reads DGGITQSPKYLFRKEGQNVTLSCEQNLNHDAMYWYRQDPGQGLRLIYYSQIVNDFQKGDIAEGYSVSREKKESFPLTVTSAQKNPTAFYLCASSQRGSRETQYFGPGTRLLVL.

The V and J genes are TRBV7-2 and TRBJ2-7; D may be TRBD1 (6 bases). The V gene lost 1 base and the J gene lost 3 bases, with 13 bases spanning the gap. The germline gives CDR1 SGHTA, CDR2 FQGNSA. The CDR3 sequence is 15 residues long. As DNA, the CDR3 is TGTGCCAGCAGCTTAGGGTGGGGGCAGGGCTACGAGCAGTACTTC. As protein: CASSLGWGQGYEQYF.

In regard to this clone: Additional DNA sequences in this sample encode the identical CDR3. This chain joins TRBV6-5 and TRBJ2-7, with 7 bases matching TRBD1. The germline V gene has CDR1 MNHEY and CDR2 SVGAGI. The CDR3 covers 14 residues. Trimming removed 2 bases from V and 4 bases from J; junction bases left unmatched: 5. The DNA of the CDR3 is TGTGCCAGCAGTTACCGAGGGGGCTCTTACGAGCAGTACTTC. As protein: CASSYRGGSYEQYF.

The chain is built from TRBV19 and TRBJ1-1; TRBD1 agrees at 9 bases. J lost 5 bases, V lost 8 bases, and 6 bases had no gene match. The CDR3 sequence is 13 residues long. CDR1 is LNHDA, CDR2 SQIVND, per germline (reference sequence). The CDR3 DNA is TGTGCCAGTTTCACAGGGGGCGGAACTGAAGCTTTCTTT. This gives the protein CASFTGGGTEAFF.

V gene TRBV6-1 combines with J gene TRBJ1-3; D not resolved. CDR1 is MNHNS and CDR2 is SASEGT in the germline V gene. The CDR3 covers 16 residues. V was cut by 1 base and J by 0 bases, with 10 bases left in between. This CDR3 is CASSEGIRNSGNTIYF. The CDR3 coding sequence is TGTGCCAGCAGTGAAGGGATCAGGAACTCTGGAAACACCATATATTTT.